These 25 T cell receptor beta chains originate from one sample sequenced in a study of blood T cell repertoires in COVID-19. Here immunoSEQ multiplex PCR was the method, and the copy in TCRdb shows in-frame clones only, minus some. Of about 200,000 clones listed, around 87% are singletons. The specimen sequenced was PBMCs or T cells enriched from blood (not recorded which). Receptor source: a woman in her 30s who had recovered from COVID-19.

The CDR3 loop reads CATSDGDRSTEAFF. CDR3 DNA: TGTGCCACCAGTGATGGGGACAGGAGCACTGAAGCTTTCTTT. The rearrangement uses TRBV24-1 and TRBJ1-1; 8 bases line up with TRBD1. J was trimmed by 4 bases and V by 3 bases; bases with no gene match: 3. The germline V gene encodes CDR1 KGHDR and CDR2 SFDVKD. This CDR3 region has 14 residues.

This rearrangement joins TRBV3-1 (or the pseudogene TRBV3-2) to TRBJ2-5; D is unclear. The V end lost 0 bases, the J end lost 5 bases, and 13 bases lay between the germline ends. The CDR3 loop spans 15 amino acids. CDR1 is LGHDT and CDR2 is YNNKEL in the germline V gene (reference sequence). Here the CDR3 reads CASSQDFSRWETQYF. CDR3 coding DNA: TGTGCCAGCAGCCAAGATTTCTCCCGGTGGGAGACCCAGTACTTC.

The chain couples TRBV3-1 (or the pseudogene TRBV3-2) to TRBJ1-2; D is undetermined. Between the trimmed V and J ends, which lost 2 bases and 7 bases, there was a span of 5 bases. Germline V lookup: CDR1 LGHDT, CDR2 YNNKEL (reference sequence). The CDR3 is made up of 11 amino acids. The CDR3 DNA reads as TGTGCCAGCAGCCAATCGTCTGGCTACACCTTC. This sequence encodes CASSQSSGYTF.

The CDR3 sequence is CASSQDRASGSNTQYF. CDR3 DNA: TGTGCCAGCAGCCAAGATCGGGCTAGCGGGAGCAATACGCAGTATTTT. The V call is TRBV3-1 (or the pseudogene TRBV3-2), the J call TRBJ2-3; TRBD2 aligns across 10 bases. The CDR3 contains 16 residues. Germline CDR1 LGHDT, CDR2 YNNKEL (reference sequence). V dropped 0 bases and J dropped 7; count of bases not matched to a gene: 7.

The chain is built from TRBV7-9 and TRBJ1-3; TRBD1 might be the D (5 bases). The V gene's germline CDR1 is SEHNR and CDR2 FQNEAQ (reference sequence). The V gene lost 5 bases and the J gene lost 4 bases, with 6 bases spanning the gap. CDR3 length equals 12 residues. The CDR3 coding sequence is TGTGCCAGCAGCCCAGGGGGAAACACCATATATTTT. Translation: CASSPGGNTIYF.

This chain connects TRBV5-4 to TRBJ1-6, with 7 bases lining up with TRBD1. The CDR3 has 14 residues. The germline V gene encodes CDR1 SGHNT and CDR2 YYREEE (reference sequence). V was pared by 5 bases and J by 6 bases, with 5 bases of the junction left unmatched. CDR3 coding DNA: TGTGCCAGCAGTTTAGGGACAGCTAATTCACCCCTCCACTTT. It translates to CASSLGTANSPLHF.

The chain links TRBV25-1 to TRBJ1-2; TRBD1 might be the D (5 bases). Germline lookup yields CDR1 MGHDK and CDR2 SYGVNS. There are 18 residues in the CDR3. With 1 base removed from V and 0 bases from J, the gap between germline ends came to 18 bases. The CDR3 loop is CASSEWGRAGTPNYGYTF. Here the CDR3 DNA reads TGTGCCAGCAGTGAATGGGGCAGAGCGGGAACTCCTAACTATGGCTACACCTTC.

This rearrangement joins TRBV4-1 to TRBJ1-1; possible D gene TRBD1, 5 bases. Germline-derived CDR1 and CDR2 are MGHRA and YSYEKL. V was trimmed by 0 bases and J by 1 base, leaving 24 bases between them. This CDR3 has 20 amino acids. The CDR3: CASSQEEGIGRGISNTEAFF. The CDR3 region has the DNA TGCGCCAGCAGCCAAGAGGAGGGGATAGGAAGGGGCATTTCGAACACTGAAGCTTTCTTT.

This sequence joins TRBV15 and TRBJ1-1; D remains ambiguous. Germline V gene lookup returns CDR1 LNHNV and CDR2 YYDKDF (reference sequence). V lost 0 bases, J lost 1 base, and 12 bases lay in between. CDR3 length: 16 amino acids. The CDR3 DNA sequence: TGTGCCACCAGCAGAGATCTAGGAGGATCGAACACTGAAGCTTTCTTT. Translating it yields CATSRDLGGSNTEAFF.

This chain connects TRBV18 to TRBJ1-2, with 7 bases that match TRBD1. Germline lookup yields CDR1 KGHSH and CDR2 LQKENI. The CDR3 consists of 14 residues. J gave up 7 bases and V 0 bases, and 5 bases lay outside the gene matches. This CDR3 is CASSPPKGATGYTF. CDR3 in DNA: TGTGCCAGCTCACCACCGAAGGGGGCTACTGGCTACACCTTC.

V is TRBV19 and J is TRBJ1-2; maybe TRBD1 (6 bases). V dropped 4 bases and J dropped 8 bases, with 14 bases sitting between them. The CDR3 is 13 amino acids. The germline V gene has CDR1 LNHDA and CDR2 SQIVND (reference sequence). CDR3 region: CASSTTGFVGYTF. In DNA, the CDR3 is TGTGCCAGTAGTACAACAGGGTTCGTAGGCTACACCTTC.

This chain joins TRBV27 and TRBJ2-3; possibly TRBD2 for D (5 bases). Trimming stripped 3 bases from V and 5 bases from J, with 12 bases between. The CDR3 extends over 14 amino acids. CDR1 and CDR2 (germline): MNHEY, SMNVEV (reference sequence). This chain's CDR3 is CASSFEGLGDTQYF. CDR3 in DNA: TGTGCCAGCAGTTTCGAGGGTCTGGGAGATACGCAGTATTTT.

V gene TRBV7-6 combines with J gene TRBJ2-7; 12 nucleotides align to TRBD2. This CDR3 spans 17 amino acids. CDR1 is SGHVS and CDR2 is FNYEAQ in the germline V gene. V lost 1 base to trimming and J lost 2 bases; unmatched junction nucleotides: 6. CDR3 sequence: CASSLDVPSGRAYEQYF. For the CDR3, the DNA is TGTGCCAGCAGCTTAGACGTGCCTAGCGGGAGGGCCTACGAGCAGTACTTC.

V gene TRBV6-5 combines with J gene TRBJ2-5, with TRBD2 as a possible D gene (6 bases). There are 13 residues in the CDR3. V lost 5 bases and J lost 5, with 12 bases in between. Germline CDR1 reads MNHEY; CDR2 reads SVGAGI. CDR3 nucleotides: TGTGCCAGCAGTCGACTAGTTTTTGAGACCCAGTACTTC. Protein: CASSRLVFETQYF.

The CDR3 sequence: CASSPITVNTEAFF. The CDR3 DNA reads as TGTGCCAGCAGCCCAATAACAGTGAACACTGAAGCTTTCTTT. The chain uses TRBV27 and TRBJ1-1; D is uncertain. The CDR3 runs 14 residues. V was cut by 6 bases and J by 0 bases, with 11 bases left in between. CDR1 is MNHEY, CDR2 SMNVEV, per germline (reference sequence).

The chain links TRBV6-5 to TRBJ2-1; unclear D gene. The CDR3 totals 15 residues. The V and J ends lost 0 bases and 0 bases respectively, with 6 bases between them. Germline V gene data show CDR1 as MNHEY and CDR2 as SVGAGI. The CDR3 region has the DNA TGTGCCAGCAGTTACTCGACTTTCTCCTACAATGAGCAGTTCTTC. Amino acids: CASSYSTFSYNEQFF.

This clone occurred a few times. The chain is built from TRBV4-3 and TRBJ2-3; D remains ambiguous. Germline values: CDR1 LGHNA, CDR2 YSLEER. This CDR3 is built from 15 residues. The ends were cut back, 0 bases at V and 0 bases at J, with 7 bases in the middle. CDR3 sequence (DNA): TGCGCCAGCAGCCAAGATCTTGTTAGCACAGATACGCAGTATTTT. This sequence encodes CASSQDLVSTDTQYF.

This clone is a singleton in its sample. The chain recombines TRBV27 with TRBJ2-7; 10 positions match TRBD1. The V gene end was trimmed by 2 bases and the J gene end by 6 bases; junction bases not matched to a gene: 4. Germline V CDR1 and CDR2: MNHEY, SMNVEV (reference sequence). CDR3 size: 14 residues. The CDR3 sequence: CASSLGTGVGEQYF. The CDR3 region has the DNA TGTGCCAGCAGTTTAGGGACAGGGGTGGGCGAGCAGTACTTC.

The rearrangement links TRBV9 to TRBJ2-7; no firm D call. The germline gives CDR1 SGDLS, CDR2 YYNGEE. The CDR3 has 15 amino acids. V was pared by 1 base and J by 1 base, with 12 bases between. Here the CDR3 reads CASSVSNGDSYEQYF. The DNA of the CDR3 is TGTGCCAGCAGCGTAAGTAACGGAGATTCCTACGAGCAGTACTTC.

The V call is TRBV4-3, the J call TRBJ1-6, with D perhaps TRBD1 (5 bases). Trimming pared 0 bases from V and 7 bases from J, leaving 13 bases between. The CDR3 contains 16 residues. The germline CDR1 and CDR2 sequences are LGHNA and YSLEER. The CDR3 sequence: CASSQDSLGGNSPLHF. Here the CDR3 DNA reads TGCGCCAGCAGCCAAGACTCCCTGGGGGGGAATTCACCCCTCCACTTT.

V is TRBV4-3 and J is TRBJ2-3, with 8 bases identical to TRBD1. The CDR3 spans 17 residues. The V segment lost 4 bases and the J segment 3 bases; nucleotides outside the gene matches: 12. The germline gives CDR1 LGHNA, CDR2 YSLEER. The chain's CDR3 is CASSPGQGARRTDTQYF. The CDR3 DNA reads TGCGCCAGCAGCCCTGGACAGGGCGCTAGGCGGACAGATACGCAGTATTTT.

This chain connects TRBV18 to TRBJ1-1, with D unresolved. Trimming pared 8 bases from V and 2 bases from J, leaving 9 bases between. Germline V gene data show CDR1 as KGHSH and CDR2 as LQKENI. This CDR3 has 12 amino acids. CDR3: CASLASNTEAFF. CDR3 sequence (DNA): TGTGCCAGCCTAGCTTCCAACACTGAAGCTTTCTTT.

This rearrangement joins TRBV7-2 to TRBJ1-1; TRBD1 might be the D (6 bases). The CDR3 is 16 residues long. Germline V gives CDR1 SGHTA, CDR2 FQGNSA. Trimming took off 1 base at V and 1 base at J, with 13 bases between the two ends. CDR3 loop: CASSLVPRGENTEAFF. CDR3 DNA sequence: TGTGCCAGCAGCTTAGTCCCCAGGGGCGAGAACACTGAAGCTTTCTTT.

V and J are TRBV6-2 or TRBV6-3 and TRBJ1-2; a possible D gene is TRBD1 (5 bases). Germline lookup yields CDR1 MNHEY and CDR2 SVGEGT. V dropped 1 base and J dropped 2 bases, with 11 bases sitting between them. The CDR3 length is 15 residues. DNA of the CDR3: TGTGCCAGCAGTTACTACTGGGGCAGCAACTATGGCTACACCTTC. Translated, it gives CASSYYWGSNYGYTF.

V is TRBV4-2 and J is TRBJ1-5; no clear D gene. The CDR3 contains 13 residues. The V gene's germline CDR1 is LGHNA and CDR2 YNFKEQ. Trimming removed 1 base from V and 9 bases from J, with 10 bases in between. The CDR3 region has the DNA TGTGCCAGCAGCCAAGTTTCCACCGGGCCCCAGCATTTT. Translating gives CASSQVSTGPQHF.